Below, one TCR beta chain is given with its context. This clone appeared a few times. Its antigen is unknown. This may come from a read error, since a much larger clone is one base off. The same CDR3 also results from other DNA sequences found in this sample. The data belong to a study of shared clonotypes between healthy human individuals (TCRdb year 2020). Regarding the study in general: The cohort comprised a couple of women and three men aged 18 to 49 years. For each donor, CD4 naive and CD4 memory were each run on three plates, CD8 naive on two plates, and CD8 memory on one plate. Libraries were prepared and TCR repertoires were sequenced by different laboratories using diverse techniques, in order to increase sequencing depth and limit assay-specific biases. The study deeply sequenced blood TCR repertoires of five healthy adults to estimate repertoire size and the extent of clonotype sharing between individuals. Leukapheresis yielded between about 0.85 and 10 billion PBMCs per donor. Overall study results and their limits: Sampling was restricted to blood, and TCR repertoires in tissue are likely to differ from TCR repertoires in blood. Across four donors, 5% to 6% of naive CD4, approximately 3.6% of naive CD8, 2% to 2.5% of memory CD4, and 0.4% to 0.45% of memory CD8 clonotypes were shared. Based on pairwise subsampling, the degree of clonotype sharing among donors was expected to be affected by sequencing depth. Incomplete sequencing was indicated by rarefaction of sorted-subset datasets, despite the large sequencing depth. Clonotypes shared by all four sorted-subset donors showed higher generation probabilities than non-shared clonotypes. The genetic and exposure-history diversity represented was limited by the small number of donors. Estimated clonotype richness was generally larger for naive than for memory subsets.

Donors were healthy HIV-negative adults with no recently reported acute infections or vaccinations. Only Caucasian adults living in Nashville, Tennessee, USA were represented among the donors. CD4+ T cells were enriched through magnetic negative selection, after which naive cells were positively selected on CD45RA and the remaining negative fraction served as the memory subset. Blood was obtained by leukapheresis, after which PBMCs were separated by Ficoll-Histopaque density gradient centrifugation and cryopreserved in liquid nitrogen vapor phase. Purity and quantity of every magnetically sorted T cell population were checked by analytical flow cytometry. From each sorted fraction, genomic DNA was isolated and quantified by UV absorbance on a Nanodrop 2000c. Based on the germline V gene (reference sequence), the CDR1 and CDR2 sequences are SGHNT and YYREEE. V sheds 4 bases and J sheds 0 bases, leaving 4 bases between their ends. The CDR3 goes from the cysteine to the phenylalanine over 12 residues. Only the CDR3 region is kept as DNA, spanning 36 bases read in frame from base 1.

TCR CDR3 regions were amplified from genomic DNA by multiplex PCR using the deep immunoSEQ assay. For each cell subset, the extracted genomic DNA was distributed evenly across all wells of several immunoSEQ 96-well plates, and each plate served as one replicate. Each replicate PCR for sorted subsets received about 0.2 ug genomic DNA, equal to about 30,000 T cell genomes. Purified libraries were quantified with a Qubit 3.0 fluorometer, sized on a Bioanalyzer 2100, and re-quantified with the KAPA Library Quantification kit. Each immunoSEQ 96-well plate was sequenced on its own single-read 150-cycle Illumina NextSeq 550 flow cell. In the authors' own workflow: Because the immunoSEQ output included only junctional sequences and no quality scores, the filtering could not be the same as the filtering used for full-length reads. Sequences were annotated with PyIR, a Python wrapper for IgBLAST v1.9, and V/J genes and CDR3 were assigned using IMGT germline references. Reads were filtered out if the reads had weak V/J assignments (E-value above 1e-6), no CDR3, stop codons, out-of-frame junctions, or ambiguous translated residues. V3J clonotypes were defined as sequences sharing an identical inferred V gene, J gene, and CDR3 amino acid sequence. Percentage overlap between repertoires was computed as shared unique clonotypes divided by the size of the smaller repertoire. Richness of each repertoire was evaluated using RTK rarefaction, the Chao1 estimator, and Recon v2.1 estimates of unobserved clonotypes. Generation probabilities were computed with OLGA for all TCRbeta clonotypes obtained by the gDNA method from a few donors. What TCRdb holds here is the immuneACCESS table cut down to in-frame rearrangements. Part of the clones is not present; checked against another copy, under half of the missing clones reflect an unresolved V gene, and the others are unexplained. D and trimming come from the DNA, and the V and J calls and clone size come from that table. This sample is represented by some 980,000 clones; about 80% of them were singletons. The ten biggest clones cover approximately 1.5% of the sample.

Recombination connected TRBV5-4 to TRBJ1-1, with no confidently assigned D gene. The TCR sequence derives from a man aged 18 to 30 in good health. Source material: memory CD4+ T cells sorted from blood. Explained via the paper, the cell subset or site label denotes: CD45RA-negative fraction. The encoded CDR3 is CASSRMNTEAFF. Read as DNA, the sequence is TGTGCCAGCAGCCGGATGAACACTGAAGCTTTCTTT.